This is a list of T cell receptor beta chains from one sample in a study of cytomegalovirus exposure and HLA in healthy donors. Libraries were prepared by immunoSEQ multiplex PCR; TCRdb keeps only in-frame clonotypes and omits some of them. This table holds about 180,000 clones, 65% to 90% found once. The sample was PBMCs. The receptors derive from a girl aged 2 to 10 in good health and CMV-seropositive. Each CDR3 is given with its conserved first and last residue.

CDR3aa	v_gene	j_gene
CASSMGQGSSYEQYF	TRBV7-3	TRBJ2-7
CASSPPEGPGSPLHF	TRBV5-1	TRBJ1-6
CASNERSRHYDWQYF	TRBV6-1	TRBJ2-7
CASSAVAGSTEAFF	TRBV9	TRBJ1-1
CASSPLPGKETQYF	TRBV18	TRBJ2-5
CASSVVLGRDNEQFF	TRBV9	TRBJ2-1
CASASRAYEQYF	TRBV27	TRBJ2-7
CASNARGEGRNEQFF	TRBV5-1	TRBJ2-1
CASSTSDLYEQYF	TRBV19	TRBJ2-7
CAISGRDRGGTNTEAFF	TRBV10-3	TRBJ1-1
CASSSYPAYEQYF	TRBV7-8	TRBJ2-7
CASTPSGNPYTEAFF	TRBV6-5	TRBJ1-1
CASSLTGGNGYTF	TRBV5-6	TRBJ1-2
CASSLEATTETQYF	TRBV5-1	TRBJ2-5
CARSPGTDAYGYTF	TRBV5-1	TRBJ1-2
CASSDRTRGNTQYF	TRBV6-5	TRBJ2-3
CASSDLGQGYRGNQPQHF	TRBV2	TRBJ1-5
CASSEFSTHEAFF	TRBV25-1	TRBJ1-1
CASSPGQGQISPLHF	TRBV11-1	TRBJ1-6
CASSPRMGSGDGYGYTF	TRBV18	TRBJ1-2
CASSEEVAGAYEQYF	TRBV2	TRBJ2-7
CASSSIQGRYEQYF	TRBV11-2	TRBJ2-7
CASSYAGEGPYEQYF	TRBV6-5	TRBJ2-7
CASSLWQDYGYTF	TRBV27	TRBJ1-2
CASTPGLPPYEQYF	TRBV6-1	TRBJ2-7
CASSVGLLNEQFF	TRBV11-2	TRBJ2-1
CASIMDRANTGELFF	TRBV28	TRBJ2-2
CASSFAGQDNQPQHF	TRBV27	TRBJ1-5
CAWSRAGSVYEQYF	TRBV30	TRBJ2-7
CASSPGQGAVITEQFF	TRBV5-5	TRBJ2-1
CTSASKMVWISGRGIYNEQFF	TRBV1	TRBJ2-1
CAGRILNTEAFF	TRBV30	TRBJ1-1
CASSPPSVRGETQYF	TRBV7-8	TRBJ2-5
CASSLGTGRPEAFF	TRBV4-1	TRBJ1-1
CASSFWTGNQPQHF	TRBV28	TRBJ1-5
CATSLDSFNQPQHF	TRBV15	TRBJ1-5
CASSLDTTTQYF	TRBV5-6	TRBJ2-3
CASSLDGSGYTF	TRBV28	TRBJ1-2
CASSPGRAGAGTDTQYF	TRBV4-1	TRBJ2-3
CAISEGRELYEQYF	TRBV10-3	TRBJ2-7
CASSSTPGSGYTF	TRBV28	TRBJ1-2
CASISGGTNYGYTF	TRBV6-1	TRBJ1-2
CAIAGSSYEQYF	TRBV28	TRBJ2-7
CASSLGGLETQYF	TRBV7-3	TRBJ2-5
CATSRLDRAFTDTQYF	TRBV15	TRBJ2-3
CASSLCYEQYF	TRBV7-3	TRBJ2-7